This T cell receptor beta chain is from a study of blood T cell repertoires in COVID-19 (TCRdb year 2020). In terms of the full investigation: Samples from collaborators originated in the United States, Italy and Spain and spanned both the acute and convalescent phases of COVID-19. The prospective study material was composed of cDNA or gDNA derived from T cells, B-cell-depleted T cells, or PBMCs. Subjects who had been exposed to COVID-19, were actively infected with it, or had recovered from it provided the deeply sampled blood TCRbeta repertoires that made up the dataset. The repertoires were released in a freely available public database meant as a resource for research on the immune response to SARS-CoV-2. The samples were drawn from the first 160 participants of the ongoing ImmuneRACE study and from 1,254 subjects provided by 6 global collaborators. Sample metadata almost always included a de-identified subject ID, COVID-19 status, age in years and sex. HLA class I and class II types, where available, came from metadata supplied by the sample provider rather than from assay-based typing. Study-level results and caveats: The amount of clinical and demographic metadata varied by source and participant and was provided uncurated.

Notes on this clone: The antigen it binds to is not known. No much larger clone exists at a distance of one base, and base qualities are not known.

TCRbeta CDR3 regions were amplified from genomic DNA by means of the immunoSEQ Assay, a bias-controlled multiplex PCR. Turning to the authors' computational methods: The number of nucleated cells in each sample was estimated by amplification of reference gene primers within the assay. To quantify the absolute abundance of each unique TCRbeta CDR3 rearrangement, sequence reads were collapsed and filtered. Productive Simpson clonality was computed per sample as the square root of Simpson's diversity index over productive rearrangements. In TCRdb, the immuneACCESS table is reduced to in-frame sequences with V and J assigned. These tables do not hold every clone; where another copy was compared, an unresolved V gene accounts for under half, and the others remain unexplained. V, J and clone size reflect that table, while D and trimming were determined from the DNA. This sample holds around 480,000 clones; around 89% were observed only once. The biggest ten clones account for over 10% of the sample.

The cysteine opens and the phenylalanine closes a CDR3 of 15 amino acids. Of the read, only the CDR3 DNA is kept; its 45 bases are in frame from base 1. Sequences SGHRS (CDR1) and YFSETQ (CDR2) are obtained from the germline V gene. The germline V and J ends show losses of 4 bases and 4 bases respectively, and no gene match explains 8 bases of the junction. One collaborating source in Seattle enrolled patients while the patients were actively infected and followed the patients over time throughout the course of disease. Whole blood was collected in K2EDTA tubes by collaborating institutions according to the institutions' own protocols. Collaborator samples were shipped for TCRbeta analysis as frozen whole blood, isolated PBMCs, or DNA extracted from either sample type.

Sequencing was performed on peripheral blood. The chain employs TRBV5-1 and TRBJ1-2; TRBD1 lines up with 9 middle nucleotides. The clonotype was recovered from a woman aged 45-65 years with COVID-19, enrolled during active disease. At the DNA level, the sequence is TGCGCCAGCAGCCTACGGACAGGGGCGACCTATGGCTACACCTTC. Its amino acids are CASSLRTGATYGYTF.